The text below deals with one T cell receptor (beta chain). Antigen unknown. This sample stems from a study of beta chain features in type 1 diabetes. Of the isolated RNA, all was reverse transcribed, and so the sequenced material was expressed TCRB transcripts. TCRdb's copy holds only in-frame clones and misses some; the assay was immunoSEQ multiplex PCR. The table includes a few hundred thousand clones, 14% detected once. Findings and limits, study-wide: Within each of all four CD4+ subsets, Type 1 diabetes patients had TCRB CDR3s that were moderately but significantly shorter.

The trim removed 2 bases at V and 5 bases at J, leaving 10 bases unmatched. CDR1 and CDR2 from the germline V gene are SGHTA and FQGTGA. The CDR3 is made up of 16 amino acids. The V gene is TRBV7-3, the J gene TRBJ2-5; 8 nucleotides align to TRBD2. Sequenced input: naive CD4+ T cells from blood. This receptor was obtained from a man under 40 with type 1 diabetes. CDR3 in DNA: TGTGCCAGCAGCTTATTGGTCGGGATAGCGGGGGAGACCCAGTACTTC. Residues: CASSLLVGIAGETQYF.